This entry describes one TCR beta chain. The antigen is not known. The protocol was immunoSEQ multiplex PCR, while the TCRdb copy is restricted to in-frame clones and leaves out a portion. The sample includes around 32,000 clones, around 94% seen only once; the top ten take approximately 8%. The record originates from a study of T cells in tuberculosis. General study points: Active tuberculosis TCR-alpha repertoires lay closer to GMM-specific TCRs than IGRA-negative controls, suggesting clonal expansion.

At study entry, adolescents had tuberculin skin tests and IGRA screening. V gave up 1 base and J gave up 6 bases; unmatched junction bases: 11. This CDR3 contains 16 residues. Germline CDR1 is SQVTM and CDR2 is ANQGSEA. This TCR was recovered from a donor aged 5-35 years with latent tuberculosis or without tuberculosis infection. This chain connects TRBV29-1 to TRBJ2-7; TRBD2 agrees at 11 bases. Source material: PBMCs. CDR3 nucleotides: TGCAGCGTTGAAGGCTCTTCTAGCGGGGGGAATGGCGAGCAGTACTTC. Translating gives CSVEGSSSGGNGEQYF.